Reported below is one TCR beta chain. Its antigen is as yet unknown. Measured with immunoSEQ multiplex PCR; TCRdb has only the in-frame clones, and not every one. This table holds under 200,000 clones, 85% to 95% found once. These data come from a study of T cell responses to AZD1222 COVID-19 vaccine. Study results and caveats: There were vaccine-associated CD4 TCRs across spike, dominant at 160-218 and 743-854.

The CDR3 totals 12 residues. The sequence was obtained from an adult in good health. This sequence joins TRBV21-1 and TRBJ1-2. TRBV21-1 is a documented pseudogene. Sequencing was performed on peripheral blood, taken on day 0 of AZD1222 vaccination. The CDR3 loop reads CASTIRRWGYTF. The CDR3 DNA sequence: TGTGCCAGCACGATCCGTAGATGGGGCTACACCTTC.